One sample yielded the 16 T cell receptor beta chains listed below, sequenced in a study of shared clonotypes between healthy human individuals. Naive CD8 isolation took CD45RO-negative cells positively selected for CCR7 and excluded terminally differentiated effector memory CD45RA+ cells. Profiling relied on immunoSEQ multiplex PCR, and the TCRdb table lists in-frame clones only, not all of them. The sample holds millions of clones, roughly 91% seen once. The sequencing sample was made of naive CD8+ T cells from PBMCs. Receptors originate from a man between 18 and 29 years old in good health. Some clones in this sample may be carry-over from other donors' samples.

The chain is built from TRBV7-6 and TRBJ2-7; no clear D gene. The CDR3 covers 14 residues. Germline CDR1 SGHVS, CDR2 FNYEAQ. V was trimmed by 5 bases and J by 2 bases, leaving 13 bases between them. The chain's CDR3 is CASSLPGSTYEQYF. The CDR3 DNA sequence: TGTGCCAGCAGCCTACCCGGCTCCACCTACGAGCAGTACTTC.

V and J are TRBV14 and TRBJ2-6, with D perhaps TRBD2 (5 bases). CDR1 and CDR2 from the germline V gene are SGHDN and FVKESK. There are 16 residues in the CDR3. Deletions cut 0 bases from V and 2 bases from J, with 8 bases between. This CDR3 reads CASSQDLRAGANVLTF. The CDR3 coding sequence is TGTGCCAGCAGCCAAGATTTGAGGGCTGGGGCCAACGTCCTGACTTTC.

This clone is a singleton in its sample. The DNA for the CDR3 is TGCAGCGCGTATGATCCGGGACAGGCTAACTATGGCTACACCTTC. Translated: CSAYDPGQANYGYTF. V is TRBV29-1 and J is TRBJ1-2; 8 nucleotides agree with TRBD1. V was pared by 7 bases and J by 0 bases, with 10 bases of the junction left unmatched. The CDR3 has 15 residues. In germline, CDR1 is SQVTM, CDR2 ANQGSEA.

The chain is built from TRBV19 and TRBJ2-6; TRBD2 might be the D (5 bases). Trimming left V 1 base short and J 2 bases short, with 9 bases between. CDR1 and CDR2 from the germline V gene are LNHDA and SQIVND (reference sequence). This CDR3 has 16 amino acids. CDR3 nucleotide sequence: TGTGCCAGTAGTATAGGGAGGAGCGCTGGGGCCAACGTCCTGACTTTC. Translated: CASSIGRSAGANVLTF.

CDR3 in amino acids: CASSLAQVRYQETQYF. The CDR3 bases are TGTGCCAGCAGCTTAGCCCAAGTGCGATACCAAGAGACCCAGTACTTC. The rearrangement links TRBV7-2 to TRBJ2-5; no firm D call. Deletions cut 0 bases from V and 0 bases from J, with 11 bases between. The CDR3 has 16 amino acids. Germline V lookup: CDR1 SGHTA, CDR2 FQGNSA.

This clone showed up just once. The V and J genes are TRBV4-3 and TRBJ2-1; D uncertain. V gave up 1 base and J gave up 7 bases, with 11 bases separating them. The CDR3 extends over 14 amino acids. Per germline, CDR1 LGHNA and CDR2 YSLEER. Here the CDR3 DNA reads TGCGCCAGCAGCCAAGGGGATTACAGTAATGAGCAGTTCTTC. Residues: CASSQGDYSNEQFF.

The chain couples TRBV27 to TRBJ2-3; D is ambiguous. Germline V CDR1 and CDR2: MNHEY, SMNVEV (reference sequence). V lost 6 bases to trimming and J lost 2 bases, with 15 bases between them. The CDR3 runs to 15 residues. The CDR3 DNA reads as TGTGCCAGCAGGGCCGGCGGCGAGCTCACAGATACGCAGTATTTT. Residues: CASRAGGELTDTQYF.

The V gene is TRBV28, the J gene TRBJ2-7; TRBD1 aligns across 7 bases. Germline V gene sequence: CDR1 MDHEN, CDR2 SYDVKM. V lost 5 bases, J lost 3 bases, and 13 bases stayed unmatched. The CDR3 has 16 amino acids. Written as DNA, the CDR3 is TGTGCCAGCAGTCTTAGCCTTCCGGGACAGAACTACGAGCAGTACTTC. As protein: CASSLSLPGQNYEQYF.

This clone appeared a few times. This chain uses TRBV4-1 with TRBJ1-5, with no clear D. CDR3 length equals 15 residues. Germline-derived CDR1 and CDR2 are MGHRA and YSYEKL. V dropped 0 bases and J dropped 7 bases, with 13 bases sitting between them. In DNA form, the CDR3 reads TGCGCCAGCAGCCAAGAGAACTGGAGCTCCCAGCCCCAGCATTTT. It codes for CASSQENWSSQPQHF.

The V and J genes are TRBV6-1 and TRBJ1-1; D unresolved. Germline V gene data show CDR1 as MNHNS and CDR2 as SASEGT. This CDR3 has 8 residues. The germline V and J ends were trimmed by 0 bases and 13 bases, with 0 bases remaining between them. CDR3 in amino acids: CASSEAFF. The CDR3, as DNA: TGTGCCAGCAGTGAAGCTTTCTTT.

This chain uses TRBV19 with TRBJ2-7; TRBD2 is a possible D gene (6 bases). The CDR3 runs to 15 residues. Between the trimmed V and J ends, which lost 6 bases and 4 bases, there was a span of 19 bases. Germline loops: CDR1 LNHDA, CDR2 SQIVND (reference sequence). The CDR3 sequence is CASSPPGLGWYEQYF. As DNA, the CDR3 is TGTGCCAGTAGCCCGCCGGGACTGGGCTGGTACGAGCAGTACTTC.

The rearrangement links TRBV6-5 to TRBJ2-3; 8 bases align to TRBD1. CDR1 and CDR2 from the germline V gene are MNHEY and SVGAGI. The V and J ends lost 0 bases and 4 bases, in that order; junction bases with no gene match: 6. This CDR3 region has 16 residues. CDR3 DNA sequence: TGTGCCAGCAGTTACTCGACACAGGGGGACCCAGATACGCAGTATTTT. Residues: CASSYSTQGDPDTQYF.

The DNA for the CDR3 is TGTGCCAGCAGCTCGGACAGGGTTGAAGCTTTCTTT. The encoded protein is CASSSDRVEAFF. This rearrangement joins TRBV13 to TRBJ1-1, with 8 bases matching TRBD1. V lost 4 bases and J lost 7; bases outside the gene matches: 2. Germline V gene sequence: CDR1 PRHDT, CDR2 FYEKMQ (reference sequence). The CDR3 is 12 amino acids. Supplemented by reference TRBV13 and TRBJ1-1, the full variable domain reads AAGVIQSPRHLIKEKRETATLKCYPIPRHDTVYWYQQGPGQDPQFLISFYEKMQSDKGSIPDRFSAQQFSDYHSELNMSSLELGDSALYFCASSSDRVEAFFGQGTRLTVV.

The chain links TRBV4-3 to TRBJ2-7, with TRBD2 as a possible D gene (5 bases). V gave up 1 base and J gave up 2 bases, with 12 bases separating them. CDR1 and CDR2 from the germline V gene are LGHNA and YSLEER. The CDR3 runs to 15 residues. This chain's CDR3 is CASSQVLAEAYEQYF. The CDR3 coding sequence is TGCGCCAGCAGCCAAGTCCTGGCGGAGGCCTACGAGCAGTACTTC.

This clone was seen a handful of times. The genes are TRBV19 and TRBJ1-1; 9 nucleotides agree with TRBD1. Germline loops: CDR1 LNHDA, CDR2 SQIVND (reference sequence). The CDR3 is made up of 17 amino acids. V shed 5 bases, J shed 1 base, and the junction held 11 bases outside the gene matches. In nucleotides, the CDR3 is TGTGCCAGTAGTTCCCTCACAGGGGGCCGGACGAACACTGAAGCTTTCTTT. Its translation: CASSSLTGGRTNTEAFF. The variable domain in full, completed from reference TRBV19 and TRBJ1-1, reads DGGITQSPKYLFRKEGQNVTLSCEQNLNHDAMYWYRQDPGQGLRLIYYSQIVNDFQKGDIAEGYSVSREKKESFPLTVTSAQKNPTAFYLCASSSLTGGRTNTEAFFGQGTRLTVV.

This sequence joins TRBV6-1 and TRBJ2-1; TRBD1 or TRBD2 may be the D gene (5 bases each). CDR1 is MNHNS, CDR2 SASEGT, per germline. Trimming removed 10 bases at V and 7 bases at J, with 11 bases between. The CDR3 sequence is 11 residues long. This chain's CDR3 is CATKWGNEQFF. For the CDR3, the DNA is TGTGCCACCAAGTGGGGGAATGAGCAGTTCTTC.